This T cell receptor beta chain originates from a study of CD8 T cells in ankylosing spondylitis (TCRdb year 2017). Study-level background: To find TCR variants linked to disease, the study profiled T cell receptor beta repertoires in ankylosing spondylitis patients and healthy donors. In total, the full study cohort was made up of 85 to 140 healthy donors and 25 ankylosing spondylitis patients. Peripheral blood samples were taken, and synovial fluid was additionally collected from ankylosing spondylitis patients.

The listed sequencing device is Illumina HiSeq 2500. Quantitative 5'-RACE with molecular barcodes was used to prepare TCR beta libraries. Regarding the original processing steps: A new computational method, built on a probabilistic model of VDJ rearrangement, was used to identify disease-linked TCR variants. The public sequencing data were trimmed at Q25 with fastp and processed into clonotypes with MiXCR by TCRdb, which kept only in-frame beta chains. For every CDR3 protein sequence, its rows merge into one entry that carries the most common genes and DNA. These V and J calls rely on TCRdb rather than the paper's analysis. The sample yields around 770,000 distinct CDR3 sequences; 12% were counted once. More than 0.5% of the sample comes from the top ten. Beyond this particular receptor, the publication reports: A TCR beta motif of several highly homologous amino acid variants appeared characteristic of blood from ankylosing spondylitis patients. In peripheral blood, the disease-linked clones were found at relatively low frequencies and had a CD8+ phenotype. According to the report, matched synovial fluid samples from ankylosing spondylitis patients were significantly enriched for the disease-linked clones. Some motif variants were previously reported in synovial fluid and blood of reactive arthritis patients, suggesting common disease-initiation mechanisms.

A note on this clonotype: Which antigen it targets is not known. Per-nucleotide qualities are absent, and no much larger clonotype sits a single base away.

Sequencing used blood, either unsorted or a sorted T cell fraction (not recorded which). This TCR came from a male donor with ankylosing spondylitis.

The CDR3 here reads CASRGQDYNEQFF. The DNA sequence is given as TGCGCCAGCAGGGGACAGGACTACAATGAGCAGTTCTTC. The chain employs TRBV5-1 and TRBJ2-1; TRBD1 agrees with 8 junctional bases. Trimming leaves V shorter by 5 bases and J shorter by 3 bases, with the junction holding 1 base beyond the gene matches. The germline V gene provides CDR1 SGHRS and CDR2 YFSETQ. The CDR3 has 13 amino acids, counting the end cysteine and phenylalanine. Left in the record is the CDR3 DNA by itself, 39 bases read in frame from the first base. The variable domain in full, with residues beyond the CDR3 obtained from the reference TRBV5-1 and TRBJ2-1 genes, is KAGVTQTPRYLIKTRGQQVTLSCSPISGHRSVSWYQQTPGQGLQFLFEYFSETQRNKGNFPGRFSGRQFSNSRSEMNVSTLELGDSALYLCASRGQDYNEQFFGPGTRLTVL.